This T cell receptor beta chain derives from a study of T cell responses to AZD1222 COVID-19 vaccine. Study-wide findings and caveats: Repertoire collection took place solely once the T cell response had peaked. Once two AZD1222 doses were given, Spike-specific TCR breadth and depth went up.

Clones were read by immunoSEQ multiplex PCR, and TCRdb kept only the in-frame ones, dropping some. The table includes tens of thousands of clones, about nine tenths detected once. Concerning this clone: Its antigen remains unknown.

V gave up 7 bases and J gave up 9 bases; unmatched junction bases: 8. This CDR3 has 14 amino acids. The germline V gene encodes CDR1 SQVTM and CDR2 ANQGSEA. The source is an adult in good health. V usage is TRBV29-1 and J usage is TRBJ2-1; 14 bases agree with TRBD2. The sample was peripheral blood, taken on day 0 of AZD1222 vaccination. The CDR3: CSARTSGGQGEQFF. The CDR3 region has the DNA TGCAGCGCTCGGACTAGCGGGGGGCAGGGTGAGCAGTTCTTC.